The 21 T cell receptor beta chains below come from one sample, sequenced in a study of somatic mutations in cytotoxic T cells in rheumatoid arthritis. Libraries were prepared by immunoSEQ multiplex PCR; TCRdb keeps only in-frame clonotypes and omits some of them. The sample has roughly 30,000 clones; about 81% are singletons. Source material: CD8+ T cells sorted from blood. These TCRs come from an adult with rheumatoid arthritis.

The CDR3 loop reads CAFKGDSGANVLTF. The CDR3, as DNA: TGTGCCTTCAAAGGGGACTCTGGGGCCAACGTCCTGACTTTC. The genes are TRBV7-2 and TRBJ2-6, with D perhaps TRBD1 (5 bases). The CDR3 covers 14 residues. The ends were cut back, 11 bases at V and 0 bases at J, with 11 bases in the middle. The germline gives CDR1 SGHTA, CDR2 FQGNSA.

The CDR3: CASSVAGVNYDEQYF. DNA for the CDR3: TGTGCCAGCAGCGTCGCTGGGGTTAACTACGACGAGCAGTACTTC. This chain joins TRBV9 and TRBJ2-7; the D is unclear. The germline V and J ends were trimmed by 2 bases and 5 bases, with 17 bases remaining between them. The CDR3 has 15 residues. Germline V gene lookup returns CDR1 SGDLS and CDR2 YYNGEE.

The chain recombines TRBV30 with TRBJ2-2; possible D gene TRBD2, 7 bases. The CDR3 extends over 13 amino acids. In germline, CDR1 is GTSNPN, CDR2 SVGIG (reference sequence). The chain's CDR3 is CAEGGVNTGELFF. CDR3 nucleotide sequence: TGTGCGGAGGGGGGGGTGAACACCGGGGAGCTGTTTTTT.

DNA for the CDR3: TGTGCCAGTAGCCCCGCCGCGGGAGGGGCGAATGAGCAGTTCTTC. This sequence encodes CASSPAAGGANEQFF. V is TRBV19 and J is TRBJ2-1, with 9 nucleotides matching TRBD2. CDR3 size: 15 residues. Germline V CDR1 and CDR2: LNHDA, SQIVND (reference sequence). J was trimmed by 7 bases and V by 6 bases; bases with no gene match: 10.

The chain carries TRBV2 and TRBJ1-6; 7 positions agree with TRBD1. V lost 6 bases to trimming and J lost 10 bases; unmatched junction nucleotides: 9. CDR1 and CDR2 from the germline V gene are SNHLY and FYNNEI. This CDR3 comprises 14 residues. The CDR3 sequence is CASREQGNISPLHF. The CDR3 DNA is TGTGCCAGCAGGGAACAGGGGAATATCTCACCCCTCCACTTT.

This chain's CDR3 is CATGLSASGNTIYF. The CDR3 nucleotides are TGTGCCACCGGACTTTCGGCCTCCGGAAACACCATATATTTT. The rearrangement joins TRBV10-3 to TRBJ1-3; no definite D call. The germline V and J ends were trimmed by 10 bases and 4 bases, with 17 bases remaining between them. Germline CDR1 reads ENHRY; CDR2 reads SYGVKD. The CDR3 is 14 residues long.

This rearrangement joins TRBV27 to TRBJ1-3; D might be TRBD1 (6 bases). From germline, CDR1 is MNHEY and CDR2 SMNVEV (reference sequence). Trimming shortened V by 7 bases and J by 4 bases, and 20 bases separated the two germline ends. CDR3 length equals 16 residues. The CDR3 loop is CASTTRDMGEGNTIYF. The DNA of the CDR3 is TGTGCCAGCACCACACGGGACATGGGGGAAGGAAACACCATATATTTT.

The rearrangement links TRBV6-1 to TRBJ1-5, with a weak D call TRBD1 (6 bases). This CDR3 contains 15 residues. V gave up 7 bases and J gave up 3 bases, with 16 bases separating them. The germline CDR1 and CDR2 sequences are MNHNS and SASEGT. The CDR3 here is CASNMVTGTNQPQHF. CDR3 DNA sequence: TGTGCCAGCAATATGGTAACAGGGACCAATCAGCCCCAGCATTTT.

This chain links TRBV27 with TRBJ2-1; weak D call: TRBD2 (5 bases). This CDR3 is 14 amino acids long. The germline V gene has CDR1 MNHEY and CDR2 SMNVEV (reference sequence). Between the trimmed V and J ends, which lost 5 bases and 9 bases, there was a span of 17 bases. The CDR3 is CASSLALAIGEQFF. In DNA form, the CDR3 reads TGTGCCAGCAGTCTAGCTCTAGCTATAGGTGAGCAGTTCTTC.

V gene TRBV5-5 combines with J gene TRBJ2-7, with D tentatively TRBD2 (6 bases). The CDR3 consists of 16 residues. Germline assignment: CDR1 SGHKS and CDR2 YYEKEE (reference sequence). Trimming left V 0 bases short and J 0 bases short, with 13 bases between. CDR3 DNA: TGTGCCAGCAGCTTGGCCTGGGACGGGGGCTCCTACGAGCAGTACTTC. Protein: CASSLAWDGGSYEQYF.

The chain is built from TRBV7-9 and TRBJ1-2, with TRBD1 as a possible D gene (6 bases). Germline CDR1 SEHNR, CDR2 FQNEAQ (reference sequence). This CDR3 is 15 amino acids long. V gave up 3 bases and J gave up 0 bases, with 11 bases separating them. The CDR3 spells CASSFTGPTNYGYTF. In nucleotides, the CDR3 is TGTGCCAGCAGCTTCACAGGGCCCACTAACTATGGCTACACCTTC. Filled out from reference TRBV7-9 and TRBJ1-2, the complete variable domain reads DTGVSQNPRHKITKRGQNVTFRCDPISEHNRLYWYRQTLGQGPEFLTYFQNEAQLEKSRLLSDRFSAERPKGSFSTLEIQRTEQGDSAMYLCASSFTGPTNYGYTFGSGTRLTVV.

This rearrangement joins TRBV13 to TRBJ2-6; D is perhaps TRBD1 (6 bases). V was clipped by 1 base and J by 1 base, with 20 bases between them. The CDR3 is 20 amino acids. Per germline, CDR1 PRHDT and CDR2 FYEKMQ (reference sequence). The CDR3 DNA reads as TGTGCCAGCAGCTTAGTCGCAGGGGCTCTCATCGAGTCTGGGGCCAACGTCCTGACTTTC. Translation gives CASSLVAGALIESGANVLTF.

This clone was seen once. The chain employs TRBV28 and TRBJ1-5; no clear D gene. CDR3 size: 19 residues. Between the trimmed V and J ends, which lost 3 bases and 0 bases, there was a span of 21 bases. Germline CDR1 and CDR2: MDHEN and SYDVKM. The CDR3 spells CASSFWPQRDLYSNQPQHF. The CDR3 nucleotides read TGTGCCAGCAGTTTCTGGCCACAGAGAGACCTCTATAGCAATCAGCCCCAGCATTTT.

The chain couples TRBV29-1 to TRBJ2-1, with 9 positions matching TRBD2. Trimming at V came to 0 bases and at J to 12 bases, leaving 6 bases not matched to a gene. The CDR3 loop spans 13 amino acids. The germline gives CDR1 SQVTM, CDR2 ANQGSEA. The CDR3 loop reads CSVEDPTSGWQFF. CDR3 DNA sequence: TGCAGCGTTGAAGATCCGACTAGCGGTTGGCAGTTCTTC.

For the CDR3, the DNA is TGTGCCAGCAGTGACGCCAGGACAGGGGCAGATACGCAGTATTTT. This gives the protein CASSDARTGADTQYF. This chain connects TRBV6-4 to TRBJ2-3; 9 bases fit TRBD1. V lost 2 bases to trimming and J lost 4 bases; unmatched junction nucleotides: 4. The CDR3 has 15 amino acids. Germline V gene lookup returns CDR1 MRHNA and CDR2 SNTAGT.

The chain couples TRBV4-1 to TRBJ2-7, with 8 bases that match TRBD2. The CDR3 sequence is 14 residues long. The germline V gene has CDR1 MGHRA and CDR2 YSYEKL. The V segment lost 1 base and the J segment 6 bases; nucleotides outside the gene matches: 5. CDR3 in DNA: TGCGCCAGCAGCCAAGGGAGCGGGGGAGTCGAGCAGTACTTC. It codes for CASSQGSGGVEQYF.

A few counts support this clone. V gene TRBV10-3 combines with J gene TRBJ1-5; D gene ambiguous. The germline V and J ends were trimmed by 6 bases and 0 bases, with 30 bases remaining between them. CDR1 is ENHRY and CDR2 is SYGVKD in the germline V gene. The CDR3 sequence is 21 residues long. The CDR3 nucleotides read TGTGCCATCAGGACCAAGAGGCATTTTGACTCCCAGGAGGCTAGCAATCAGCCCCAGCATTTT. Its protein is CAIRTKRHFDSQEASNQPQHF.

CDR3 sequence (DNA): TGTGCCAGCAGTGAAGCGTCGAGCGGGGGGCGGTACGAGCAGTACTTC. This encodes CASSEASSGGRYEQYF. The chain has TRBV2 and TRBJ2-7; TRBD2 matches 9 bases. Trimming took 0 bases from V and 4 from J; bases not matched to a gene: 7. CDR1 and CDR2 (germline): SNHLY, FYNNEI. This CDR3 has 16 residues.

The chain recombines TRBV2 with TRBJ1-2; the match to TRBD1 covers 11 bases. The germline gives CDR1 SNHLY, CDR2 FYNNEI. CDR3 length: 15 amino acids. J was trimmed by 4 bases and V by 5 bases; bases with no gene match: 6. The CDR3, as DNA: TGTGCCAGCAGTTCCCCCGGGACAGGGGGCTATGGCTACACCTTC. It is translated as CASSSPGTGGYGYTF.

CDR3: CASSLTGEHHPGANVLTF. The CDR3 coding sequence is TGTGCCAGCAGCTTAACCGGGGAGCATCATCCCGGGGCCAACGTCCTGACTTTC. The chain carries TRBV7-9 and TRBJ2-6, with D perhaps matching TRBD2 (5 bases). CDR1 and CDR2 (germline): SEHNR, FQNEAQ (reference sequence). V was clipped by 2 bases and J by 4 bases, with 18 bases between them. CDR3 length: 18 residues.

This chain uses TRBV5-4 with TRBJ2-1; no firm D call. V gave up 0 bases and J gave up 7 bases, with 2 bases separating them. Germline V gene lookup returns CDR1 SGHNT and CDR2 YYREEE (reference sequence). This CDR3 comprises 11 residues. CDR3 amino acids: CASSLGNEQFF. CDR3 bases: TGTGCCAGCAGCTTGGGAAATGAGCAGTTCTTC.